This record concerns one TCR beta chain sequence. The data derive from a study of T cells expressing NK-cell markers. About the research overall: Out of eight donors sequenced, seven tested HCMV-seropositive and the remaining one seronegative.

From its re-call of the 5' RACE reads, TCRdb lists each CDR3 protein once, without DNA. The table for this sample gives over 200,000 distinct CDR3 sequences. The sequenced sample was blood T cells: a sorted CD56 or NKG2C T cell subset, CD4+ or CD8+ T cells, or bulk PBMC T cells (not recorded which). The TCR was taken from a young man in good health.

The CDR3 is CSAASARRADTQYF. The V call is TRBV20-1, the J call TRBJ2-3; the D call from TCRdb, TRBD2, cannot be confirmed without DNA. The CDR3 extends over 14 amino acids. Germline-derived CDR1 and CDR2 are DFQATT and SNEGSKA (reference sequence).